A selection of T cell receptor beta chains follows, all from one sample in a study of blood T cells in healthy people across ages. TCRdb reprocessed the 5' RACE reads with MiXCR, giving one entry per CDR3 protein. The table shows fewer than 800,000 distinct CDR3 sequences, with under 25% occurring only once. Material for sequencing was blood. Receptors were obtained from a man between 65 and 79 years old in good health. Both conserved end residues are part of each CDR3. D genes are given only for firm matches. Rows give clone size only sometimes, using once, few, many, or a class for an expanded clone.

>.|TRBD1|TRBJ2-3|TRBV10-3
TGTGCCATAACAGGGGGCGCTTCAGATACGCAGTATTTT
CAITGGASDTQYF
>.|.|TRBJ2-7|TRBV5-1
TGCGCCAGCAGCCACTGGGGGCAGTCCTACGAGCAGTACTTC
CASSHWGQSYEQYF
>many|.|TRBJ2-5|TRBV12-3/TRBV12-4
TGTGCCAGCACCTTGGAAACAAGGCCCCAAGAGACCCAGTACTTC
CASTLETRPQETQYF
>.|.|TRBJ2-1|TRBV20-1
TGCAGTGCCTCTGGACTCTTCAGCTCCTACAATGAGCAGTTCTTC
CSASGLFSSYNEQFF
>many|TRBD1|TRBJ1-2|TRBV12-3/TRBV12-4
TGTGCCAGCAGTTCAACAGGGGGCGTTTGGGGCTACACCTTC
CASSSTGGVWGYTF
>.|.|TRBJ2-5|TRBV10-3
TGTGCCATCAGTGAGTCCGGGGGTAGCCAAGAGACCCAGTACTTC
CAISESGGSQETQYF
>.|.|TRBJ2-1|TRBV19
TGTGCCAGTAGCCGAAACTACAATGAGCAGTTCTTC
CASSRNYNEQFF
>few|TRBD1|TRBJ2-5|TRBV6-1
TGTGCCAGCAGTGCGGGACAGCTAGCACAAGAGACCCAGTACTTC
CASSAGQLAQETQYF
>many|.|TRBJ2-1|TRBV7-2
TGTGCCAGCAGCTTGTCGAGCAGGGGTATCAATGAGCAGTTCTTC
CASSLSSRGINEQFF
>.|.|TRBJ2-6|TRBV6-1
TGTGCCAGCAGTGCCAATGGGGCAGGGCCTTACTCTGGGGCCAACGTCCTGACTTTC
CASSANGAGPYSGANVLTF
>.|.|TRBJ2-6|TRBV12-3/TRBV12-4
TGTGCCAGCAGTCCCGGGGGGCACTCTGGGGCCAACGTCCTGACTTTC
CASSPGGHSGANVLTF
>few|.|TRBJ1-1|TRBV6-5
TGTGCCAGCAGTTACACCAGGAACACTGAAGCTTTCTTT
CASSYTRNTEAFF
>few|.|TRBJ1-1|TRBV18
TGTGCCAGCTCACCCACGTACACTGAAGCTTTCTTT
CASSPTYTEAFF
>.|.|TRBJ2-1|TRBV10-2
TGCGCCAGCAGCCAGTATGAGCAGTTCTTC
CASSQYEQFF
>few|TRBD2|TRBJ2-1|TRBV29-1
TGCAGCGTTGGGGGACTAGGTTTCGATGAGCAGTTCTTC
CSVGGLGFDEQFF
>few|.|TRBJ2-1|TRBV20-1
TGCAGTGCTAGAGATGGGGGGGCCCGTTCCTACAATGAGCAGTTCTTC
CSARDGGARSYNEQFF
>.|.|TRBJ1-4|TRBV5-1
TGCGCCAGCAGCTTGCAGGGTTCCTCTAATGAAAAACTGTTTTTT
CASSLQGSSNEKLFF
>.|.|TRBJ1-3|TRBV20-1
TGCAGTGCTAGAGTTGAGGGGATATTTGGAAACACCATATATTTT
CSARVEGIFGNTIYF
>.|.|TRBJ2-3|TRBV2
TGTGCCAGCAGAGGGGGGCGTCTCAGCACAGATACGCAGTATTTT
CASRGGRLSTDTQYF
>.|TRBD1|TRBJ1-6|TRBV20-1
TGCAGTGCTAGAGATGTGAGGACAGGGCCATTGTCACCCCTCCACTTT
CSARDVRTGPLSPLHF
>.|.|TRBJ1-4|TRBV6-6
TGTGCCAGCGAAGCTAATGAAAAACTGTTTTTT
CASEANEKLFF
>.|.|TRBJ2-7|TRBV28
TGTGCCAGCAGTTTAGTTAATCCAGGAAACGAGCAGTACTTC
CASSLVNPGNEQYF
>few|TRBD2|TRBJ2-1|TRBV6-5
TGTGCCAGCAGTCGAGCGGGAGATGAGCAGTTCTTC
CASSRAGDEQFF
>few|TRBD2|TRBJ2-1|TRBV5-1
TGCGCCAGCAGCTCGGGGGGTAACTCCTACAATGAGCAGTTCTTC
CASSSGGNSYNEQFF
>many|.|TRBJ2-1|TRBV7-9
TGTGCCAGCAGCTCCACAGGTTACAATGAGCAGTTCTTC
CASSSTGYNEQFF
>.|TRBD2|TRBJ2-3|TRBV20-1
TGCAGTGCTAGTTATGGGGGGGTTACAGATACGCAGTATTTT
CSASYGGVTDTQYF
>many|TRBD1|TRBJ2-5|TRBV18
TGTGCCAGCTCACCGGGACAGAAAGAGACCCAGTACTTC
CASSPGQKETQYF
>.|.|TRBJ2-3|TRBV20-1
TGCAGTGTGGGGCTTGTAGGTACCTATGGCACAGATACGCAGTATTTT
CSVGLVGTYGTDTQYF
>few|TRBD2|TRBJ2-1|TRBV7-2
TGTGCCAGCAGCTTAGCCCCTGGACTAGCGGGAGTTGGAAATGAGCAGTTCTTC
CASSLAPGLAGVGNEQFF
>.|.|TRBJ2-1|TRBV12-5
TGTGCTAGTGGTCGACTCCACAATGAGCAGTTCTTC
CASGRLHNEQFF
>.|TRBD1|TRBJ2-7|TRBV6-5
TGTGCCAGCAGTTACAACTCCGGGACAGGGCACGAGCAGTACTTC
CASSYNSGTGHEQYF
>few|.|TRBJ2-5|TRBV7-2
TGTGCCAGCAGCGGTTCGGGGACGAAGACCCAGTACTTC
CASSGSGTKTQYF
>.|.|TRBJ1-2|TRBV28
TGTGCCAGCAGTTCTCCACAACGCTTAACTAACTATGGCTACACCTTC
CASSSPQRLTNYGYTF
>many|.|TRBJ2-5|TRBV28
TGTGCCAGCTCAGAGGGGGTGGCACAAGAGACCCAGTACTTC
CASSEGVAQETQYF
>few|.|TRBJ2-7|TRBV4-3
TGCGCCAGCAGCCAAGATCATCTCTACGAGCAGTACTTC
CASSQDHLYEQYF
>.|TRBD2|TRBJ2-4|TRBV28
TGTGCCAGCCCGCCCCAAGCTAGCGGGAGTCTTAACATTCAGTACTTC
CASPPQASGSLNIQYF
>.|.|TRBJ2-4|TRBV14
TGTGCCAGCAGCCAATACCCAAACATTCAGTACTTC
CASSQYPNIQYF
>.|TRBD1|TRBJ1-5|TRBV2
TGTGCCAGCGGGACAGGGGGCTATAGCAATCAGCCCCAGCATTTT
CASGTGGYSNQPQHF